The following is a T cell receptor (beta chain) sequence with its context. These data originate in a study of control samples from healthy donors and cancer patients. The assay was immunoSEQ multiplex PCR, and TCRdb's table has in-frame clones only and misses some. This repertoire shows more than 100,000 clones, 88% found once; its top ten account for 3.4%. The germline V and J ends were trimmed by 2 bases and 0 bases, with 9 bases remaining between them. Germline loops: CDR1 MNHEY, CDR2 SMNVEV (reference sequence). This CDR3 is built from 15 residues. Material for sequencing was blood. The sequence derives from a man in his forties or fifties in good health. The chain joins TRBV27 to TRBJ2-3, with D perhaps matching TRBD1 (6 bases). CDR3 bases: TGTGCCAGCAGTTTAGGGCAGGGGAGCACAGATACGCAGTATTTT. Translating it yields CASSLGQGSTDTQYF.